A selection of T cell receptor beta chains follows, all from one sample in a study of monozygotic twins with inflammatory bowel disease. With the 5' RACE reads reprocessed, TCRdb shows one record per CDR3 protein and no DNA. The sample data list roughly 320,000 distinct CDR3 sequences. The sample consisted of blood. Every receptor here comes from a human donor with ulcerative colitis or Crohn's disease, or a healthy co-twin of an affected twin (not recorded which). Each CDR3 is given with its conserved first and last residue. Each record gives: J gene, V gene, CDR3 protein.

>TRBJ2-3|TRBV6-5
CASSRIATDTQYF
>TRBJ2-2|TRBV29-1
CSGGGADTGELFF
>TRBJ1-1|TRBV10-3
CAISVDREKAFF
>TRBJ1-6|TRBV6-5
CASSSWDLGLSLHF
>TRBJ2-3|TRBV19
CASSTYRSGHGTDTQYF
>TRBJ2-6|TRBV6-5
CASSYTRGLAGGPLTGANVLTF
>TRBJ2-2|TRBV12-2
CASRSPSGRARTGELFF
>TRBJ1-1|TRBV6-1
CASRLSTVMNTEAFF
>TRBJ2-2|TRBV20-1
CSARPAGGANTGELFF
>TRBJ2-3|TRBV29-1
CSVGARSTDTQYF
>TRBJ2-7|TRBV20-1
CSATSRTGRGFYAQYF
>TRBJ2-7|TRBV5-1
CASSPNKYEQYF
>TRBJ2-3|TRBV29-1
CSVVWALGTQYF
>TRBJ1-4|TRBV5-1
CASTGQNNEKLFF
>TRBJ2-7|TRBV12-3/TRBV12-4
CASSLNLEQYF
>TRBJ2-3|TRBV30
CAWTKTGLNTDTQYF
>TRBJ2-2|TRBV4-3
CASSQRKGTGELFF
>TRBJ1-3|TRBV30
CAWSVRGGNTIYF
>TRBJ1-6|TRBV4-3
CASSHPPGPLHF
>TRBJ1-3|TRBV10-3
CAISDDRLSGNTIYF
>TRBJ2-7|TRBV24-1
CATSDADRAYEQYF
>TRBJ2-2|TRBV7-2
CASSWRDRGAGELFF
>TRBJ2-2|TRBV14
CASSPITSGELFF
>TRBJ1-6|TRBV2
CASGDWTGRDSPLHF
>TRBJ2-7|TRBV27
CASSPGWSEQYF
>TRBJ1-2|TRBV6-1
CASSERWVNGGYTF
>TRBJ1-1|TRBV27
CASSLSRDRVAEAFF
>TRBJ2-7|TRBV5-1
CASSLFGRNPYEQYF
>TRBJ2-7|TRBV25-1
CASQGQGHYEQYF
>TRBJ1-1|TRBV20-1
CSAKTTNTEAFF
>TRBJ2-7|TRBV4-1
CASSQGGSGRTYEQYF
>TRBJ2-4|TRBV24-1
CATSPPPIPGQNIQYF
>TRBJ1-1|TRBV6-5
CASSRGGGTEAFF
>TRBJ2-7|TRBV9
CASSVGTAALYEQYF
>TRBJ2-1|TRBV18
CASSPLAGAGNEQFF
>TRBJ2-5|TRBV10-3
CAIRDGTEESQYF
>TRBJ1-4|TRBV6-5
CASSSDISTNEKLFF
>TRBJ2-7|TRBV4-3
CASSQDLGFAYEQYF
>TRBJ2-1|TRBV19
CASSKGLERGFKSYNEQFF
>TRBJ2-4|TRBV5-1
CASSDAGMWVGTKNIQYF
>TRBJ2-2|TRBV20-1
CSARASGTGTGELFF
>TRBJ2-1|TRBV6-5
CASSYSWGNEQFF
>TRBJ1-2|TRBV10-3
CAISQAPYYGYTF
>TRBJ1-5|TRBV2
CASTGQGNQPQHF
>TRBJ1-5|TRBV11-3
CASSDWRNQPQHF
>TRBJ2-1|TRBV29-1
CSIGDAYNEQFF
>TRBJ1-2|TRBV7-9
CASSRDRTGGNYGYTF
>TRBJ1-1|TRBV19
CASRQDILAEAFF
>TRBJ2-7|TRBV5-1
CASGTSGREQYF
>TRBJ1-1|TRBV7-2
CASTLMLGLLNTEAFF
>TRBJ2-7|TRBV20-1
CSAWDGNSYEQYF
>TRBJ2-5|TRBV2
CASNKDRGRWETQYF